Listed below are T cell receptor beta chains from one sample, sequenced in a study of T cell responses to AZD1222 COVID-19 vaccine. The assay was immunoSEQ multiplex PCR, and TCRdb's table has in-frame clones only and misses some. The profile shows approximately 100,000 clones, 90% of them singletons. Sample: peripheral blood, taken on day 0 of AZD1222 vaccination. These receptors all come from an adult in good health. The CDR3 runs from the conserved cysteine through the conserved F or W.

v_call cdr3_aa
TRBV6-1 CASSDQGATEAFF
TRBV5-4 CASSSDRPDTQYF
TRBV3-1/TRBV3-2 CASRGGYGYTF
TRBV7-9 CASSLSLAGSYNEQFF
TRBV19 CASSIRTSSYEQYF
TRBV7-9 CASSPGQGRHNEQFF
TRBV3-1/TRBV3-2 CASSPWGGGRANYGYTF
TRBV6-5 CASARDTPDTQYF
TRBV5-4 CASSFDERNEQFF
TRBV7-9 CASSPAAGNTIYF
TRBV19 CASSIDPNTEAFF
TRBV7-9 CAYPGTSGNTIYF
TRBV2 CACVSEYQETQYF
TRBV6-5 CASSPTGESGNTIYF
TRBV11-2 CASSLEGEETQYF
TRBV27 CASKGDGTQYF
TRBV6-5 CASSSTRDNNEQFF
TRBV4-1 CASSQDYLDYGYTF
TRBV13 CASTLWGAGYGYTF
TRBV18 CASSPLVTGFGEQYF
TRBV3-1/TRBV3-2 CASSQMGNNSPLHF
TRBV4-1 CASSQVDQGDHQPQHF
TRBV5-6 CASSSQGAYTEAFF
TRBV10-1 CASSEARPGANTEAFF
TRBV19 CASSERGQGGGYTF
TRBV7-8 CASSPWTVDNEKLFF
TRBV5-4 CASSLRGSGIGYTF
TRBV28 CASSLRSLAFF
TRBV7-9 CASSLGGQQDTQYF
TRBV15 CATSRDRHRNQPQHF
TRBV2 CASSELLAGENEGNEQFF
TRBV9 CASSERGLADYNEQFF
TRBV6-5 CASRGDRSNQPQHF
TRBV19 CASSKGPFDGYTF
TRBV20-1 CSASLRQGVQPQHF
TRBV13 CASSPTGTGSSPLHF
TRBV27 CASSLFGDEQFF
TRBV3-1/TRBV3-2 CASSQDQNNQPQHF
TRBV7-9 CASSLESGNTIYF
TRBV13 CASRRLRGEAGELFF
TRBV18 CASSPSGDLEKLFF
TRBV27 CASRGLNPTEQYF
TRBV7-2 CASSSNTGGAENEQYF
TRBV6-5 CASSYVLGEDDYGYTF
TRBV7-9 CASSFAGTEAFF
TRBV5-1 CASKNFGASDEQFF
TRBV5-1 CASSLTGPRDGGYTF
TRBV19 CASSARETGELFF
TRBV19 CASSPGRGQPQHF
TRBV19 CASSTHLDGNTEAFF
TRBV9 CASSPEDTEAFF
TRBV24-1 CATSDFGGDYNEQFF
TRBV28 CASSLLPSQGYGYTF
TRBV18 CASSLSNTGELFF
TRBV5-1 CASSPLDSTRAFF
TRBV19 CASSISEVDQPQHF
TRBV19 CASSIGAVSTDTQYF